A single sample gave rise to the 10 T cell receptor beta chains below, sequenced in a study of PD-1 blockade in classical Hodgkin lymphoma. Each patient experienced a relapse that followed autologous stem cell transplantation, and brentuximab vedotin exposure varied. TCRdb keeps only in-frame clones here, not all; method: immunoSEQ multiplex PCR. This table has about 60,000 clones, under 95% appearing once. Sequenced here: peripheral blood mononuclear cells (PBMCs), sampled at baseline. These receptors all come from a human donor with classical Hodgkin lymphoma.

V and J are TRBV6-5 and TRBJ2-1, with TRBD1 as a possible D gene (6 bases). V lost 4 bases, J lost 2 bases, and 9 bases lay in between. CDR3 length: 14 residues. From germline, CDR1 is MNHEY and CDR2 SVGAGI. CDR3 DNA: TGTGCCAGCAGTTCCGGGACAACCTACAATGAGCAGTTCTTC. Translated, it gives CASSSGTTYNEQFF.

This clone was seen only a few times. This sequence joins TRBV6-1 and TRBJ1-2; D is unresolved. V was clipped by 2 bases and J by 10 bases, with 5 bases between them. Germline-derived CDR1 and CDR2 are MNHNS and SASEGT. The CDR3 runs 10 residues. The CDR3 nucleotides read TGTGCCAGCAGTGAACACGACTACACCTTC. The encoded protein is CASSEHDYTF.

The chain is built from TRBV5-1 and TRBJ1-2; possible D gene TRBD1, 6 bases. V was clipped by 7 bases and J by 5 bases, with 15 bases between them. Germline CDR1 reads SGHRS; CDR2 reads YFSETQ. This CDR3 contains 13 residues. The CDR3 sequence: CASSESRGYGYTF. The DNA for the CDR3 is TGCGCCAGCTCCGAGAGTAGGGGGTATGGCTACACCTTC.

The chain combines TRBV5-5 with TRBJ1-2, with 9 bases fitting TRBD1. This CDR3 is 14 amino acids long. V shed 2 bases and J 6 bases; nucleotides not matched to a gene: 5. Germline CDR1 reads SGHKS; CDR2 reads YYEKEE (reference sequence). The CDR3 sequence: CASSLSRDRDGYTF. CDR3 sequence (DNA): TGTGCCAGCAGCTTAAGCCGGGACAGGGATGGCTACACCTTC. Combining the CDR3 with reference TRBV5-5 and TRBJ1-2 gives the whole variable domain DAGVTQSPTHLIKTRGQQVTLRCSPISGHKSVSWYQQVLGQGPQFIFQYYEKEERGRGNFPDRFSARQFPNYSSELNVNALLLGDSALYLCASSLSRDRDGYTFGSGTRLTVV.

This sequence joins TRBV4-1 and TRBJ1-4; D possibly corresponds to TRBD1 (6 bases). There are 16 residues in the CDR3. Per germline, CDR1 MGHRA and CDR2 YSYEKL. V shed 0 bases and J shed 8 bases, with 16 bases lying between them. DNA of the CDR3: TGCGCCAGCAGCCAAGATGGTCTCAGGGGTAGGGAAAAACTGTTTTTT. Translated, it gives CASSQDGLRGREKLFF.

DNA of the CDR3: TGTGCCAGCAGTTTAGCGGGACTGAAAAATTCACCCCTCCACTTT. Protein: CASSLAGLKNSPLHF. This sequence joins TRBV27 and TRBJ1-6, with a possible D match to TRBD1 (5 bases). Per the germline V gene, CDR1 is MNHEY and CDR2 is SMNVEV (reference sequence). CDR3 size: 15 residues. V lost 2 bases and J lost 7, with 12 bases in between.

V gene TRBV4-1 combines with J gene TRBJ2-5; 13 positions match TRBD2. Trimming removed 4 bases from V and 4 bases from J; junction bases left unmatched: 6. This CDR3 comprises 16 residues. Germline V gene sequence: CDR1 MGHRA, CDR2 YSYEKL. The CDR3 DNA reads TGCGCCAGCAGCCTTCGACTAGCGGGGGGAGGAGAGACCCAGTACTTC. As protein: CASSLRLAGGGETQYF.

This clone was observed a single time. V is TRBV4-1 and J is TRBJ2-5, with TRBD2 matching over 9 bases. The CDR3 contains 16 residues. The germline CDR1 and CDR2 sequences are MGHRA and YSYEKL. Losses at the gene ends were 4 bases for V and 5 bases for J; bases not matched to a gene: 11. CDR3 nucleotides: TGCGCCAGCAGCCCCCAGTTCGCGGGAGGGGGGGAGACCCAGTACTTC. Its protein is CASSPQFAGGGETQYF.

This chain uses TRBV29-1 with TRBJ1-3, with no clear D. The CDR3 contains 10 residues. Germline assignment: CDR1 SQVTM and CDR2 ANQGSEA. The V end was cut by 4 bases, the J end by 6 bases, with 4 bases between. CDR3 amino acids: CSVGENTIYF. As DNA, the CDR3 is TGCAGCGTTGGAGAAAACACCATATATTTT.

This clone was detected once. The chain's CDR3 is CASSTDRTTNYGYTF. In DNA form, the CDR3 reads TGTGCCAGTAGTACCGACAGGACGACTAACTATGGCTACACCTTC. V and J are TRBV19 and TRBJ1-2; weak D call: TRBD1 (6 bases). V shed 4 bases and J shed 0 bases, with 12 bases lying between them. The CDR3 loop spans 15 amino acids. Germline V gene sequence: CDR1 LNHDA, CDR2 SQIVND (reference sequence).